Sequencing of this TCR beta chain was carried out in a study of cytomegalovirus exposure and HLA in healthy donors. Study information: Unique TCRs numbering some 77 million, obtained from HLA-typed donors, made up an early data release. Study-wide points: An analysis that was carried out later associated approximately 17,000 TCR beta sequences with HLA alleles at 0.05 false discovery rate. In vitro experiments confirmed that three CMV-associated chains were specific for CMV antigens. TCR beta V segments were, for the most part, productive about 87% or about 30% of the time in an earlier analysis.

Regarding this clone: Its antigen is not identified.

With 2 bases removed from V and 0 bases from J, the gap between germline ends came to 5 bases. The CDR3 runs to 13 residues. Looked up from germline, CDR1 is SGHDT and CDR2 is YYEEEE. This PCR relied on a set of 60 Vbeta primers and 13 Jbeta primers. Generated by immunoSEQ multiplex PCR, the TCRdb table keeps only in-frame clones and is missing some. The sample has 200,000 or so clones, approximately 78% seen once. The sequencing input was PBMCs. The chain has TRBV5-6 and TRBJ2-5, with unresolved D. This TCR was sampled from a woman aged 50 to 60 in good health and CMV-seropositive. The DNA for the CDR3 is TGTGCCAGCAGCTTACTGTACCAAGAGACCCAGTACTTC. Encoded protein: CASSLLYQETQYF.